This T cell receptor beta chain was identified in a study of cytomegalovirus exposure and HLA in healthy donors. The CDR3 has 16 amino acids. The germline gives CDR1 MNHEY, CDR2 SVGAGI. V lost 4 bases to trimming and J lost 4 bases; unmatched junction nucleotides: 10. The protocol was immunoSEQ multiplex PCR, while the TCRdb copy is restricted to in-frame clones and leaves out a portion. The top ten clones hold about 3.2% of a sample with 68,000 or so clones, about nine tenths of them seen once. This rearrangement joins TRBV6-5 to TRBJ1-1, with 9 nucleotides matching TRBD1. The specimen was PBMCs. This clonotype originated in a man between 18 and 29 years old in good health and CMV-seronegative. The CDR3 reads CASSSDRGGSPTEAFF. The DNA of the CDR3 is TGTGCCAGCAGTTCGGACAGGGGCGGGTCTCCCACTGAAGCTTTCTTT.